What follows describes a single T cell receptor (beta chain). The data are from a study of control samples from healthy donors and cancer patients. TCRdb's copy holds only in-frame clones and misses some; the assay was immunoSEQ multiplex PCR. The sample lists 100,000 to 150,000 clones, almost 95% occurring once. The CDR3 extends over 15 amino acids. The germline V and J ends were trimmed by 4 bases and 4 bases, with 15 bases remaining between them. Germline V gives CDR1 SGHRS, CDR2 YFSETQ. The chain links TRBV5-1 to TRBJ2-1; possible D gene TRBD2, 6 bases. This clonotype was obtained from a man of 80 years or more with head and neck cancer. What was sequenced was PBMCs. CDR3 sequence reads: CASSPDGGTYNEQFF. The DNA of the CDR3 is TGCGCCAGCAGCCCCGATGGGGGGACGTACAATGAGCAGTTCTTC.